This T cell receptor (beta chain) was identified in a study of cytomegalovirus exposure and HLA in healthy donors. PCR amplification relied on 60 Vbeta primers (plus 13 Jbeta primers). The repertoire was sequenced with immunoSEQ multiplex PCR; TCRdb's copy has only in-frame clones and lacks some. The sample yields about 190,000 clones, around 67% seen once. Trimming at V came to 0 bases and at J to 11 bases, leaving 6 bases not matched to a gene. This CDR3 spans 14 amino acids. Germline CDR1 SGHRS, CDR2 YFSETQ. The sequenced sample consisted of PBMCs. The chain uses TRBV5-1 and TRBJ2-5; the match to TRBD2 covers 11 bases. This receptor was taken from a woman aged 30 to 39 in good health and CMV-seropositive. The CDR3 is CASSLDLAGGEQYF. As DNA, the CDR3 is TGCGCCAGCAGCTTGGATCTAGCGGGAGGAGAGCAGTACTTC.